This T cell receptor beta chain was found in a study of cytomegalovirus exposure and HLA in healthy donors. Study details: Most donors, more than 80% of several hundred genotyped, fell in the Caucasian-associated ancestry cluster.

Study-level results: Researchers counted 150 to 200 TCR beta chains as cytomegalovirus-associated. With high specificity and sensitivity, the classifier reportedly diagnosed cytomegalovirus status.

A multiplex PCR was run with 60 Vbeta primers and 13 Jbeta primers. Produced via immunoSEQ multiplex PCR; TCRdb's table is partial and in-frame only. The sample shows some 120,000 clones, around four fifths of them seen only once. About this clone: No antigen is known for it.

The material sequenced was PBMCs. The source is a man aged 40-49 years in good health and CMV-seronegative.

CDR3 sequence reads: CASSYQSTANTEAFF. The CDR3 DNA sequence: TGTGCCAGCAGTTACCAATCGACAGCGAACACTGAAGCTTTCTTT. The chain combines TRBV6-5 with TRBJ1-1, with D perhaps matching TRBD1 (5 bases). Germline CDR1 is MNHEY and CDR2 is SVGAGI. V was trimmed by 2 bases and J by 1 base, leaving 11 bases between them. The CDR3 contains 15 residues.